The 18 T cell receptor beta chains listed next were all sequenced from one sample in a study. A single record per CDR3 protein comes from TCRdb applying MiXCR to the RT-PCR reads. There are about 680,000 distinct CDR3 sequences in the sample; approximately 15% occur only once, and roughly 3.6% lies in the top ten. Sequenced: memory CD4+ T cells from blood. Source of these receptors: a female donor in good health, serving as a healthy control.

The gene calls are TRBV7-2 and TRBJ1-1; 7 bases map to TRBD1. The junction had 12 bases not matched to a gene; V was cut back by 1 base and J by 10 bases. The germline V gene has CDR1 SGHTA and CDR2 FQGNSA. The CDR3 sequence is 15 residues long. CDR3 residues: CASSLDGSGGTGAFF. The CDR3 region has the DNA TGTGCCAGCAGCTTAGACGGGTCAGGGGGAACCGGAGCTTTCTTT. Full variable domain (rest looked up from reference TRBV7-2 and TRBJ1-1): GAGVSQSPSNKVTEKGKDVELRCDPISGHTALYWYRQSLGQGLEFLIYFQGNSAPDKSGLPSDRFSAERTGGSVSTLTIQRTQQEDSAVYLCASSLDGSGGTGAFFGQGTRLTVV.

This clonotype occurred a few times. The CDR3 region is CSARVDSWGTNYGYTF. The CDR3, as DNA: TGCAGTGCTAGAGTAGATAGTTGGGGGACTAACTATGGCTACACCTTC. The chain employs TRBV20-1 and TRBJ1-2, with a possible D match to TRBD1 (5 bases). The CDR3 length is 16 residues. Germline V gene sequence: CDR1 DFQATT, CDR2 SNEGSKA (reference sequence). V was clipped by 1 base and J by 0 bases, with 15 bases between them.

This clonotype was detected only a few times. The chain couples TRBV5-1 to TRBJ1-2, with 9 bases fitting TRBD1. The germline V gene encodes CDR1 SGHRS and CDR2 YFSETQ. The junction had 14 bases not matched to a gene; V was cut back by 4 bases and J by 10 bases. The CDR3 contains 15 residues. CDR3 bases: TGCGCCAGCAGCCTACGTACCGGGACAGGGTATAACTACACCTTC. The encoded protein is CASSLRTGTGYNYTF. The whole variable domain, remainder taken from reference TRBV5-1 and TRBJ1-2, is KAGVTQTPRYLIKTRGQQVTLSCSPISGHRSVSWYQQTPGQGLQFLFEYFSETQRNKGNFPGRFSGRQFSNSRSEMNVSTLELGDSALYLCASSLRTGTGYNYTFGSGTRLTVV.

This clonotype was found many times. V gene TRBV10-2 combines with J gene TRBJ1-6; 7 bases are shared with TRBD1. The CDR3 length is 16 residues. Germline V lookup: CDR1 WSHSY, CDR2 SAAADI. With 4 bases clipped from V and 10 bases from J, the junction kept 13 bases outside the gene matches. The CDR3 protein is CASSGAGGTPGSPLHF. CDR3 bases: TGCGCCAGCAGTGGGGCAGGGGGTACCCCGGGATCACCCCTCCACTTT.

This chain links TRBV9 with TRBJ2-7; the D is unclear. This CDR3 has 14 amino acids. CDR1 and CDR2 (germline): SGDLS, YYNGEE. V lost 0 bases and J lost 2, with 9 bases in between. The CDR3 here is CASSVALHTYEQYF. The CDR3 DNA reads as TGTGCCAGCAGCGTAGCTCTCCACACCTACGAGCAGTACTTC.

This clonotype occurred a few times. This CDR3 is CATSDKIGEQFF. CDR3 DNA: TGTGCCACCAGTGATAAAATCGGTGAGCAGTTCTTC. The chain links TRBV24-1 to TRBJ2-1; no reliable D call. Germline V gene sequence: CDR1 KGHDR, CDR2 SFDVKD. The CDR3 runs to 12 residues. V was shortened by 3 bases and J by 9 bases, with 8 bases between the two germline ends.

In its sample, this clonotype was seen a few times. This sequence joins TRBV6-1 and TRBJ1-1; D call uncertain. V lost 6 bases and J lost 1, with 9 bases in between. The CDR3 length is 13 residues. Germline assignment: CDR1 MNHNS and CDR2 SASEGT. As DNA, the CDR3 is TGTGCCAGCAGATTCACAAGGAACACTGAAGCTTTCTTT. It codes for CASRFTRNTEAFF.

The table lists this clonotype with many counts. The chain links TRBV29-1 to TRBJ2-1; 16 nucleotides match TRBD2. CDR3 length equals 15 residues. J was trimmed by 5 bases and V by 6 bases; bases with no gene match: 4. Per the germline V gene, CDR1 is SQVTM and CDR2 is ANQGSEA. The CDR3 is CSVKGTSGRDNEQFF. The CDR3 coding sequence is TGCAGCGTGAAGGGGACTAGCGGGAGGGACAATGAGCAGTTCTTC.

This clonotype was counted a few times. This chain links TRBV10-2 with TRBJ2-7; 7 positions match TRBD2. V lost 0 bases to trimming and J lost 7 bases; unmatched junction nucleotides: 12. Per the germline V gene, CDR1 is WSHSY and CDR2 is SAAADI. This CDR3 has 16 amino acids. The DNA for the CDR3 is TGCGCCAGCAGTGAGTCATACCAACTACGGGGAGGGGAGCAGTACTTC. Its protein product is CASSESYQLRGGEQYF.

The sample holds a few counts of this clonotype. The chain uses TRBV9 and TRBJ1-1, with D perhaps matching TRBD1 (6 bases). CDR3 length equals 14 residues. The V end was cut by 4 bases, the J end by 4 bases, with 14 bases between. The germline V gene has CDR1 SGDLS and CDR2 YYNGEE. The CDR3 protein is CASSSQGTGTEAFF. CDR3 nucleotide sequence: TGTGCCAGCAGCTCACAGGGTACGGGCACTGAAGCTTTCTTT.

There are many counts of this clonotype. The chain couples TRBV6-1 to TRBJ2-1; no reliable D call. The germline V gene encodes CDR1 MNHNS and CDR2 SASEGT. This CDR3 has 14 amino acids. Trimming stripped 1 base from V and 2 bases from J, with 6 bases between. For the CDR3, the DNA is TGTGCCAGCAGTGAAGAACGGGCCTACAATGAGCAGTTCTTC. It specifies CASSEERAYNEQFF.

This clonotype came up a few times. This chain connects TRBV3-1 to TRBJ1-6; D might be TRBD1 (6 bases). The CDR3 covers 15 residues. The V gene lost 4 bases and the J gene lost 6 bases, with 13 bases spanning the gap. Germline CDR1 reads LGHDT; CDR2 reads YNNKEL (reference sequence). CDR3 amino acids: CASSRRGTSNSPLHF. The CDR3, as DNA: TGTGCCAGCAGCCGTCGGGGGACAAGTAATTCACCCCTCCACTTT.

This clonotype showed up just a few times. The rearrangement uses TRBV24-1 and TRBJ1-2; no definite D call. Germline CDR1 is KGHDR and CDR2 is SFDVKD. With 3 bases removed from V and 4 bases from J, the gap between germline ends came to 8 bases. The CDR3 totals 13 residues. The CDR3 here is CATSDPNTYGYTF. The CDR3 nucleotides are TGTGCCACCAGTGATCCGAACACCTATGGCTACACCTTC.

This clonotype was seen many times. The chain recombines TRBV7-2 with TRBJ2-3; D is undetermined. This CDR3 comprises 14 residues. Germline values: CDR1 SGHTA, CDR2 FQGNSA. Deletions cut 5 bases from V and 1 base from J, with 10 bases between. The CDR3 DNA sequence: TGTGCCAGCAGCAGGCTTTTGGGCACAGATACGCAGTATTTT. As protein: CASSRLLGTDTQYF.

This clonotype was counted between two and nine times. V usage is TRBV20-1 and J usage is TRBJ2-5, with TRBD2 as a possible D gene (7 bases). This CDR3 is built from 14 residues. The V and J ends lost 5 bases and 4 bases respectively, with 17 bases between them. The germline V gene has CDR1 DFQATT and CDR2 SNEGSKA (reference sequence). The CDR3 spells CSAQKGGPGETQYF. In nucleotides, the CDR3 is TGCAGTGCTCAAAAGGGGGGGCCAGGAGAGACCCAGTACTTC.

The chain couples TRBV7-8 to TRBJ1-2; D is unclear. Trimming stripped 0 bases from V and 0 bases from J, with 8 bases between. The CDR3 consists of 15 residues. Germline-derived CDR1 and CDR2 are SGHVS and FQNEAQ. CDR3 residues: CASSLAAVPNYGYTF. Here the CDR3 DNA reads TGTGCCAGCAGCTTAGCGGCCGTTCCTAACTATGGCTACACCTTC.

Notes on this clonotype: With a much larger clone just one base away, this may be a read error. The chain links TRBV20-1 to TRBJ2-7; D not certain. Germline V CDR1 and CDR2: DFQATT, SNEGSKA (reference sequence). V was clipped by 0 bases and J by 5 bases, with 17 bases between them. The CDR3 covers 15 residues. CDR3 coding DNA: TGCAGTGCTAGAGATCAGACTGCGGTGGGTGACGAGCAGTACTTC. The encoded protein is CSARDQTAVGDEQYF.

This clonotype was seen a few times. The rearrangement joins TRBV20-1 to TRBJ2-7; possibly TRBD2 for D (5 bases). The V gene lost 3 bases and the J gene lost 6 bases, with 15 bases spanning the gap. There are 13 residues in the CDR3. Germline values: CDR1 DFQATT, CDR2 SNEGSKA (reference sequence). The CDR3 DNA is TGCAGTGCTAGGACCGCTCCCGGGGTCGAGCAGTACTTC. Its translation is CSARTAPGVEQYF.